This T cell receptor (beta chain) was obtained from a study of blood T cell repertoires in COVID-19. As for the study in general: Specimens from acute and convalescent COVID-19 originated in the United States, Italy and Spain. Nucleic acid was either cDNA or gDNA, and it came from T cells, B-cell-depleted T cells, or PBMCs.

Methods used by the authors: Reference gene primer amplification in the assay estimated nucleated cell counts. Repertoires were generated with immunoSEQ multiplex PCR, while TCRdb's copy carries only in-frame clones and drops some. Clone size and V and J calls were adopted from that table, with D and trimming inferred from the DNA. The table includes about 35,000 clones, approximately 78% detected once. The CDR3 is 13 residues long. Trimming stripped 4 bases from V and 0 bases from J, with 7 bases between. CDR1 is SQVTM and CDR2 is ANQGSEA in the germline V gene. The sequence came from a man in his 60s in a cohort sampled during active COVID-19. The chain combines TRBV29-1 with TRBJ1-5; D gene uncertain. Source material: peripheral blood. CDR3 bases: TGCAGCGTTGCTAAATATAGCAATCAGCCCCAGCATTTT. As protein: CSVAKYSNQPQHF.